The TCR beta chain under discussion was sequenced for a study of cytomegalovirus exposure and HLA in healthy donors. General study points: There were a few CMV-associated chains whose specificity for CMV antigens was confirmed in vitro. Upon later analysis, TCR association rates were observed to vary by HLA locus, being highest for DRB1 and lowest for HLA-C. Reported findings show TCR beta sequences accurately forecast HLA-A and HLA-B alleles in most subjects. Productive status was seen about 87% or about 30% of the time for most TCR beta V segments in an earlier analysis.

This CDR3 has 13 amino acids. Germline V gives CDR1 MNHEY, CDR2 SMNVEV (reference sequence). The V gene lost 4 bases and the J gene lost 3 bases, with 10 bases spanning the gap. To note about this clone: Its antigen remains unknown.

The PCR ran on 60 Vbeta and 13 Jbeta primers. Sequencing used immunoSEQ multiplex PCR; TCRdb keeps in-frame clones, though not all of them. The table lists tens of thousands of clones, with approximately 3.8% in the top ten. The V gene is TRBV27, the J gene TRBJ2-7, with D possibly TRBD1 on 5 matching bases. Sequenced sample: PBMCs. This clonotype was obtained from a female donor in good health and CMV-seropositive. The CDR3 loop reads CASSSGPGYEQYF. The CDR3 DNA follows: TGTGCCAGCAGTTCAGGGCCCGGCTACGAGCAGTACTTC.